This T cell receptor beta chain stems from a study of PD-L1 blockade in urothelial cancer. This CDR3 is built from 14 residues. The trim removed 0 bases at V and 4 bases at J, leaving 3 bases unmatched. CDR1 is MNHEY and CDR2 is SVGAGI in the germline V gene. TCRdb's table, derived via immunoSEQ multiplex PCR, lists solely in-frame clones and lacks some. The sample records about 43,000 clones, approximately 90% being singletons. V is TRBV6-5 and J is TRBJ2-7; 7 nucleotides agree with TRBD1. The sequence came from a woman aged 60-75 years with urothelial cancer. This specimen was PBMCs, taken around atezolizumab (anti-PD-L1) treatment. CDR3 in amino acids: CASSYSQGDYEQYF. The DNA of the CDR3 is TGTGCCAGCAGTTACTCGCAGGGGGATTACGAGCAGTACTTC.